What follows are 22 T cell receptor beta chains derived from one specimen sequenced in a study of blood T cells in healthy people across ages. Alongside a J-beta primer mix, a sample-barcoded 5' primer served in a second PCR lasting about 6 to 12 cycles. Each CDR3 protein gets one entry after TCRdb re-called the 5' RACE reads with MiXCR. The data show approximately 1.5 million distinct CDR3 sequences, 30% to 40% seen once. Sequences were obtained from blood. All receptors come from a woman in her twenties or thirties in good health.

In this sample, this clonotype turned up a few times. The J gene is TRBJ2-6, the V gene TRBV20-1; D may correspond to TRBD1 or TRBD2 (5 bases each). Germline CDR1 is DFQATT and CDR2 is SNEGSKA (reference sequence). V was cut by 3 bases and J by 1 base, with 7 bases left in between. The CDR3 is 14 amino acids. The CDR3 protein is CSARGESGANVLTF. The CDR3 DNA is TGCAGTGCTAGGGGGGAATCTGGGGCCAACGTCCTGACTTTC.

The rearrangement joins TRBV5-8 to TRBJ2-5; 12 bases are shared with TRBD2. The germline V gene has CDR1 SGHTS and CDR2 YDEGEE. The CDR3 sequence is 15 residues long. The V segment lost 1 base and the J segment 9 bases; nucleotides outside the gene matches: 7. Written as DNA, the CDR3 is TGTGCCAGCAGCTTGAGCCTAGCGGGGGGGGATCCCCAGTACTTC. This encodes CASSLSLAGGDPQYF.

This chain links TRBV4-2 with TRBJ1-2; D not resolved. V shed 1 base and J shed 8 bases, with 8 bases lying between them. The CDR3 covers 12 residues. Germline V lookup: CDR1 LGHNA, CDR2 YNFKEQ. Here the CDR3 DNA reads TGTGCCAGCAGCCAAGGTGAGGGCGGCTACACCTTC. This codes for CASSQGEGGYTF.

CDR3 protein: CASSQGPTGGGEAFF. The CDR3 DNA reads TGTGCCAGCAGCCAGGGACCGACAGGGGGCGGTGAAGCTTTCTTT. The rearrangement uses TRBV3-1 and TRBJ1-1; TRBD1 aligns across 10 bases. CDR3 length: 15 residues. Germline V CDR1 and CDR2: LGHDT, YNNKEL (reference sequence). The V and J ends lost 3 bases and 7 bases, in that order; junction bases with no gene match: 8. The full variable domain, in which reference TRBV3-1 and TRBJ1-1 provide the parts outside the CDR3, is DTAVSQTPKYLVTQMGNDKSIKCEQNLGHDTMYWYKQDSKKFLKIMFSYNNKELIINETVPNRFSPKSPDKAHLNLHINSLELGDSAVYFCASSQGPTGGGEAFFGQGTRLTVV.

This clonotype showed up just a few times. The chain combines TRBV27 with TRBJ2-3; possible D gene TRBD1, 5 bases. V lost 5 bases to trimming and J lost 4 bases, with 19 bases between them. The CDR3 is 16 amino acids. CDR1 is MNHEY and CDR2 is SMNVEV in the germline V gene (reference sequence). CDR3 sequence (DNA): TGTGCCAGCAGTCCTACCCCCGTAATAGGGGCAGATACGCAGTATTTT. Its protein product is CASSPTPVIGADTQYF.

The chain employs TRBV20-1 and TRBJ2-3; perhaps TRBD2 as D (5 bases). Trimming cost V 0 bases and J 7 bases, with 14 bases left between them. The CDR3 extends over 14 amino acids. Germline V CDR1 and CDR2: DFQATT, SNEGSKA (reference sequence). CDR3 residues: CSARDPLRAHTQYF. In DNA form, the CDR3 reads TGCAGTGCTAGAGATCCGTTGAGGGCCCATACGCAGTATTTT.

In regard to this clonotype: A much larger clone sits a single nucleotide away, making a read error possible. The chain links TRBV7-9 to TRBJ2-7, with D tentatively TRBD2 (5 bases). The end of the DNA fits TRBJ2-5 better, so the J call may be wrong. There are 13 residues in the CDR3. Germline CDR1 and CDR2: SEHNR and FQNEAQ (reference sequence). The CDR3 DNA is TGTACCAGCAGCTCGGGATTCGGGGAGACCCAGTACTTC. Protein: CTSSSGFGETQYF.

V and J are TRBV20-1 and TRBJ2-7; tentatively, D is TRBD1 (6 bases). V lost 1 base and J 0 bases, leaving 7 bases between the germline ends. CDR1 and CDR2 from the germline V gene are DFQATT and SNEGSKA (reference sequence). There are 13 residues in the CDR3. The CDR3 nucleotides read TGCAGTGCTAGAGGACAGGACTCCTACGAGCAGTACTTC. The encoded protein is CSARGQDSYEQYF.

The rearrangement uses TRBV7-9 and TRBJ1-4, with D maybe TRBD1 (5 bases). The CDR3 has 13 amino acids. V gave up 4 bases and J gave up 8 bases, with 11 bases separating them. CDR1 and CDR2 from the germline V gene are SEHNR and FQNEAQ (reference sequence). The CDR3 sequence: CASSSGVEEKLFF. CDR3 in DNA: TGTGCCAGCAGCTCGGGGGTGGAAGAAAAACTGTTTTTT.

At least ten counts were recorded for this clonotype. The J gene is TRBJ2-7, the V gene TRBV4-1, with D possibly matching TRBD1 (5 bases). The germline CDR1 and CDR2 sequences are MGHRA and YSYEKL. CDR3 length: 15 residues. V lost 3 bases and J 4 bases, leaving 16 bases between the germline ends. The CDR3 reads CASSQTVSLDYEQYF. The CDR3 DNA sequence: TGCGCCAGCAGCCAGACAGTATCCCTAGATTACGAGCAGTACTTC.

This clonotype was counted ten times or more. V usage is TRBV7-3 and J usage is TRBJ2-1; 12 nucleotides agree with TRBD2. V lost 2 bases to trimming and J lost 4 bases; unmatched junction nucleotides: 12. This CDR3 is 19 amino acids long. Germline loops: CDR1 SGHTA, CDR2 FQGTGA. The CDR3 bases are TGTGCCAGCAGCTTAGTAGGGGGGACTAGCGGGTCCTATTACAATGAGCAGTTCTTC. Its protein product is CASSLVGGTSGSYYNEQFF.

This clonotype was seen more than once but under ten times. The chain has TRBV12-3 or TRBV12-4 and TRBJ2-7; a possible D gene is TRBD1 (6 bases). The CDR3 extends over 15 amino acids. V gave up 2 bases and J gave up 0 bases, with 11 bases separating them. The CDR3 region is CASSLTGLGSYEQYF. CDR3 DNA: TGTGCCAGCAGTTTAACAGGGTTAGGCTCCTACGAGCAGTACTTC.

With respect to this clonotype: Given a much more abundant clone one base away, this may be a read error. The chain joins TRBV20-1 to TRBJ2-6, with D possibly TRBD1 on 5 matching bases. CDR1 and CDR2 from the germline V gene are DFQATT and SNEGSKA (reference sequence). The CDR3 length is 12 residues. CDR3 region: CSATGGANVRTF. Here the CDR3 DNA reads TGCAGTGCCACTGGTGGGGCCAACGTCCGGACTTTC.

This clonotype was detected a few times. CDR3 sequence reads: CATSDSQRQPRFF. The CDR3 nucleotides read TGTGCCACCAGTGATAGCCAGCGGCAACCCCGGTTCTTC. The rearrangement links TRBV24-1 to TRBJ2-1, with D maybe TRBD2 (5 bases). Deletions cut 3 bases from V and 15 bases from J, with 17 bases between. There are 13 residues in the CDR3. The germline V gene has CDR1 KGHDR and CDR2 SFDVKD.

In nucleotides, the CDR3 is TGTGCCAGCAGTGTCTCTCGGCATCGAAGCTCCTACGAGCAGTACTTC. Translated: CASSVSRHRSSYEQYF. V is TRBV28 and J is TRBJ2-7; unclear D gene. This CDR3 comprises 16 residues. Germline values: CDR1 MDHEN, CDR2 SYDVKM. V lost 5 bases and J 0 bases, leaving 17 bases between the germline ends.

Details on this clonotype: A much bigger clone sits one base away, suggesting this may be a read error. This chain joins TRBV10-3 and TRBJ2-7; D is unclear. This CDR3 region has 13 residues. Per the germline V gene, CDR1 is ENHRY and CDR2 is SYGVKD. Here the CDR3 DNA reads TGTGCCATCAGTGCCCCAGACTCCTACGAGCGGTACTTC. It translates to CAISAPDSYERYF.

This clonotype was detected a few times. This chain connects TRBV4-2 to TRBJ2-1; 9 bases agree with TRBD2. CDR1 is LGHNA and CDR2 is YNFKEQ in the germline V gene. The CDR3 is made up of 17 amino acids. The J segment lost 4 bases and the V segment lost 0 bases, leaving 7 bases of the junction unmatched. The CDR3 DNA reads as TGTGCCAGCAGCCAAGAAGGAGGTAGCGGGGGATACAATGAGCAGTTCTTC. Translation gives CASSQEGGSGGYNEQFF.

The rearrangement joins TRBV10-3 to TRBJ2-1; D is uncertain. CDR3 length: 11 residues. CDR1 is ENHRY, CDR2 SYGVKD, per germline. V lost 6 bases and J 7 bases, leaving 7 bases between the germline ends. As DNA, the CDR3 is TGTGCCATCAGGGGAAGGAATGAGCAGTTCTTC. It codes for CAIRGRNEQFF.

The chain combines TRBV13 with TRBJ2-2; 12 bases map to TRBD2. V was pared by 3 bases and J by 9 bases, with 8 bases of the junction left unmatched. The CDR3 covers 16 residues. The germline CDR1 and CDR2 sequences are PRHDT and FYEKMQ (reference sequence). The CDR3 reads CASSFPTSGSFRELFF. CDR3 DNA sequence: TGTGCCAGCAGCTTCCCGACTAGCGGGAGCTTCAGGGAGCTGTTTTTT.

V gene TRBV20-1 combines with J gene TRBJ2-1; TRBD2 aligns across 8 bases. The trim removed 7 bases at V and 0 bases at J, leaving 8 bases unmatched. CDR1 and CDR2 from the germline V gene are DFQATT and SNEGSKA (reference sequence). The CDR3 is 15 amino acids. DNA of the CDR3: TGCAGTGTCCCTCCGGGGGGGAGCTCCTACAATGAGCAGTTCTTC. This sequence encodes CSVPPGGSSYNEQFF.

The CDR3 reads CASGTTSITYF. Written as DNA, the CDR3 is TGTGCCAGCGGGACGACCTCAATCACGTACTTC. The chain combines TRBV6-5 with TRBJ2-5, with D perhaps assigned TRBD1 or TRBD2 (5 bases each). Germline-derived CDR1 and CDR2 are MNHEY and SVGAGI. The length of the CDR3 is 11 residues. Trimming left V 8 bases short and J 13 bases short, with 17 bases between.

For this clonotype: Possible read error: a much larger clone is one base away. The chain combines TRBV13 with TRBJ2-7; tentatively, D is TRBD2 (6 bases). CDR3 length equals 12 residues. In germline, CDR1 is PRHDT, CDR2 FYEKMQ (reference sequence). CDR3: CASSVGGYGQYF. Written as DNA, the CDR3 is TGTGCCAGCAGCGTTGGGGGGTACGGGCAGTACTTC.